This T cell receptor beta chain was observed in a study of HIV-infected patients and healthy controls. The length of the CDR3 is 15 residues. Germline CDR1 reads MDHEN; CDR2 reads SYDVKM. V lost 5 bases, J lost 0 bases, and 11 bases lay in between. Whole blood was used without fractionation, so all unsorted peripheral T cells were included. Overall study results and limits: Compared with healthy controls, HIV-infected patients showed less CDR3 sharing between individuals. HLA types of the donors remained undetermined. Study cohorts differed slightly in age and sex, but this did not explain diversity differences.

500 ng RNA was reverse transcribed with alpha and beta constant-region primers. Separate chain-specific third strand synthesis with multiplexing indices produced the alpha and beta libraries. MiXCR was run by TCRdb on the 5' RACE reads, yielding one entry per CDR3 protein. The sample lists 8,000 to 11,000 distinct CDR3 sequences, around 7.6% occurring once. By sample share, this clonotype is medium-sized (0.01 to 0.1%). Its antigen is not known. The source of this sequence is an adult in good health. The sample taken for sequencing was blood. The J gene is TRBJ1-3, the V gene TRBV28, with a weak D call TRBD1 (6 bases). The CDR3: CASSPTGYSGNTIYF. CDR3 DNA sequence: TGTGCCAGCAGTCCGACAGGTTACTCTGGAAACACCATATATTTT.